Listed below are T cell receptor beta chains from one sample, sequenced in a study of vaccination effects on CD4 cells after COVID-19. Assay: immunoSEQ multiplex PCR; the TCRdb copy retains only in-frame clones and omits some. The table has approximately 16,000 clones, around 70% seen once. These receptors have no known antigen. Sequenced here: CD4+ T cells from PBMCs cultured with SARS-CoV-2 spike peptides, sampled after COVID-19 vaccination. The receptors come from a human donor who received a COVID-19 vaccine. The CDR3 runs from the conserved cysteine through the conserved F or W. Each record gives: J gene, V gene, D gene, clone size, CDR3 DNA, CDR3 protein. A D gene is named only where the DNA matches it firmly. Size is omitted from some rows. Given values are once, few, many or a class for expanded clones.

>TRBJ1-6|TRBV19|.|.
TGTGCCAGTAGTAGGGGGTATAATTCACCCCTCCACTTT
CASSRGYNSPLHF
>TRBJ2-7|TRBV10-3|.|.
TGTGCCATCAGCATCAACCCCGAGGGCCACGAGCAGTACTTC
CAISINPEGHEQYF
>TRBJ1-4|TRBV19|.|.
TGTGCCAGTGGGGGGCTTCACCCGGAAAAACTGTTTTTT
CASGGLHPEKLFF
>TRBJ2-7|TRBV30|.|.
TGTGCCTGGACAGGGGCCCACGAGCAGTACTTC
CAWTGAHEQYF
>TRBJ1-2|TRBV6-1|.|.
TGTGCCAGCAGTGAAGCGTTCGCGGAAGCTAACTATGGCTACACCTTC
CASSEAFAEANYGYTF
>TRBJ1-2|TRBV6-6|TRBD1|.
TGTGCCAGCAGCCGCCCAAAGCTCAGGGGGAATGGCTACACCTTC
CASSRPKLRGNGYTF
>TRBJ1-6|TRBV2|TRBD1|.
TGTGCCAGCAGTGTTTCCGGGACAGGGGCCTATAATTCACCCCTCCACTTT
CASSVSGTGAYNSPLHF
>TRBJ2-2|TRBV5-1|TRBD1|.
TGCGCCAGCAGCGGGGAGAGACAGGGAGCCGGGGAGCTGTTTTTT
CASSGERQGAGELFF
>TRBJ1-1|TRBV7-2|.|.
TGTGCCAGCAGCTTAGAGGCTTCCACTGAAGCTTTCTTT
CASSLEASTEAFF
>TRBJ2-1|TRBV12-5|TRBD1|once
TGTGCTAGTGGTTTGGGGACCGGGACAGGTAACAATGAGCAGTTCTTC
CASGLGTGTGNNEQFF
>TRBJ1-1|TRBV2|.|.
TGTGCCAGCAGTGAAGGGGTGGGGGTTGGGAGCACTGAAGCTTTCTTT
CASSEGVGVGSTEAFF
>TRBJ2-1|TRBV5-1|.|.
TGCGCCAGCACCCCTTGGGGACCGGGAGCCCTGAGCTCCTACAATGAGCAGTTCTTC
CASTPWGPGALSSYNEQFF
>TRBJ2-1|TRBV3-1/TRBV3-2|TRBD2|few
TGTGCCAGCAGCCAGTCCCCTAGCGGGAGTTCCTACAATGAGCAGTTCTTC
CASSQSPSGSSYNEQFF
>TRBJ2-7|TRBV5-4|TRBD2|.
TGTGCCAGCAGCTTGACGGGAGGCAACGAGCAGTACTTC
CASSLTGGNEQYF
>TRBJ1-4|TRBV30|.|.
TGTGCCTGGAGCCCTCAGGAAAAACTGTTTTTT
CAWSPQEKLFF
>TRBJ2-5|TRBV5-4|.|.
TGTGCCAGCAGACCTTGGGGGCAAGGGCAAGAGACCCAGTACTTC
CASRPWGQGQETQYF
>TRBJ2-7|TRBV6-5|TRBD1|.
TGTGCCAGCACCAGGGGGCCGGGGTCCTACGAGCAGTACTTC
CASTRGPGSYEQYF
>TRBJ1-2|TRBV19|TRBD1|.
TGTGCCAGTAGATTCGGGACAGGGAGGTATGGCTACACCTTC
CASRFGTGRYGYTF
>TRBJ2-1|TRBV19|TRBD2|once
TGTGCCAGTATGGACGGGACTAGCGTAATTTATGGCTCCTACAATGAGCAGTTCTTC
CASMDGTSVIYGSYNEQFF
>TRBJ1-3|TRBV14|.|.
TGTGCCAGCAGCCCCCTGGGACCTGGAAACACCATATATTTT
CASSPLGPGNTIYF
>TRBJ2-7|TRBV19|.|.
TGTGCCAGTAGTAAGGGGTCGGGTTCCCACGAGCAGTACTTC
CASSKGSGSHEQYF
>TRBJ1-2|TRBV14|TRBD1|.
TGTGCCAGCAGCCCGGACAGGACTTCTCGGGGCTACACCTTC
CASSPDRTSRGYTF
>TRBJ2-2|TRBV30|.|many
TGTGCCTGGAGTGGAAGGGCGGGATCGAACACCGGGGAGCTGTTTTTT
CAWSGRAGSNTGELFF
>TRBJ2-7|TRBV6-2/TRBV6-3|TRBD2|.
TGTGCCAGCAGCCCACTGAAGCTACGCGGGAGGGCCTACGAGCAGTACTTC
CASSPLKLRGRAYEQYF
>TRBJ2-3|TRBV5-4|.|once
TGTGCCAGCAGCACCGAGCGGGCAGATACGCAGTATTTT
CASSTERADTQYF
>TRBJ1-2|TRBV15|.|.
TGTGCCACCAGCAGAGATCTAAGGGACGGCTACACCTTC
CATSRDLRDGYTF
>TRBJ1-2|TRBV5-1|.|.
TGCGCCAGCAGCCCCCGGCGGGGGTTGGTGGGGGGCTACACCTTC
CASSPRRGLVGGYTF
>TRBJ1-2|TRBV29-1|.|.
TGCAGCGTTCTCAGGAACGACTATGGCTACACCTTC
CSVLRNDYGYTF
>TRBJ1-5|TRBV10-3|.|.
TGTGCCATCAGTGGGGGTACTGGCAATCAGCCCCAGCATTTT
CAISGGTGNQPQHF
>TRBJ2-1|TRBV18|.|few
TGTGCCAGCTCAGTCGGGATAGATAATGAGCAGTTCTTC
CASSVGIDNEQFF
>TRBJ1-6|TRBV5-1|.|.
TGCGCCAGCAATCTCGGGGGGCCGTATTCACCCCTCCACTTT
CASNLGGPYSPLHF
>TRBJ1-1|TRBV6-1|TRBD1|.
TGTGCCAGCAGTGAACAGGGGGCGGTCTCCCACACTGAAGCTTTCTTT
CASSEQGAVSHTEAFF
>TRBJ2-1|TRBV6-4|TRBD2|.
TGTGCCAGCAGTACCGGGACTAGCGGGAGTCGTGAGCAGTTCTTC
CASSTGTSGSREQFF
>TRBJ2-2|TRBV7-6|.|.
TGTGCCAGCAGCTTAGCAGGGCCGAGGAACACCGGGGAGCTGTTTTTT
CASSLAGPRNTGELFF
>TRBJ2-2|TRBV10-3|TRBD2|.
TGTGCCATCAGTGAGTCGGGGAGGGCGGACACCGGGGAGCTGTTTTTT
CAISESGRADTGELFF
>TRBJ1-6|TRBV6-5|.|.
TGTGCCAGCAGTTACTCGGTCCAGGGCGCTAATTCACCCCTCCACTTT
CASSYSVQGANSPLHF
>TRBJ2-7|TRBV5-1|TRBD1|.
TGCGCCAGCAGCTCCGGGACAGGGAGGTACGAGCAGTACTTC
CASSSGTGRYEQYF
>TRBJ2-3|TRBV5-1|.|.
TGCGCCAGCAGCTTTGGGGGGACCTCTAGCACAGATACGCAGTATTTT
CASSFGGTSSTDTQYF
>TRBJ1-5|TRBV6-2/TRBV6-3|.|.
TGTGCCAGCAGTTATGAGGAGAAACAGCCCCAGCATTTT
CASSYEEKQPQHF
>TRBJ1-2|TRBV28|.|few
TGTGCCAGCGGGCCCATGGGGCTCGGCTACACCTTC
CASGPMGLGYTF
>TRBJ2-7|TRBV4-1|.|.
TGCGCCAGCAGCCAAGATAGAGGGTCCCCCTACGAGCAGTACTTC
CASSQDRGSPYEQYF
>TRBJ2-3|TRBV30|TRBD2|medium-sized
TGTGCCTGGAGTGGACTAGCGGGGGCCCGCACAGATACGCAGTATTTT
CAWSGLAGARTDTQYF
>TRBJ1-2|TRBV3-1/TRBV3-2|TRBD1|.
TGTGCCAGCAGCCCCCGACAGGGTGTTAAGTATGGCTACACCTTC
CASSPRQGVKYGYTF
>TRBJ1-5|TRBV10-3|TRBD1|once
TGTGCCATCAGTACGGACAGGGACAATCAGCCCCAGCATTTT
CAISTDRDNQPQHF
>TRBJ2-7|TRBV19|.|.
TGTGCCAGTAGTATAGATGGGTTCTCCTACGAGCAGTACTTC
CASSIDGFSYEQYF
>TRBJ1-2|TRBV2|TRBD1|once
TGTGCCAGCAGTCCACAGGGGTCCTTTAACTATGGCTACACCTTC
CASSPQGSFNYGYTF
>TRBJ1-2|TRBV6-2/TRBV6-3|.|.
TGTGCCAGCAGTTATTACAGGGATTATGGCTACACCTTC
CASSYYRDYGYTF
>TRBJ1-1|TRBV7-9|.|few
TGTGCCAGCAGCTTAGAGGGGGGGCGGACTGAAGCTTTCTTT
CASSLEGGRTEAFF
>TRBJ1-6|TRBV11-2|TRBD1|.
TGTGCCAGCAGTTATCCGTGGACAGGGGGTAATTCACCCCTCCACTTT
CASSYPWTGGNSPLHF
>TRBJ1-6|TRBV19|.|medium-sized
TGTGCCAGCGCGCCTGGACTGGCATATAATTCACCCCTCCACTTT
CASAPGLAYNSPLHF
>TRBJ2-3|TRBV15|TRBD2|.
TGTGCCACCCGTACTAGCGGGAGGATCACAGATACGCAGTATTTT
CATRTSGRITDTQYF
>TRBJ2-7|TRBV19|.|.
TGTGCCAGTAGGAGTGGTGGGTCCTCCGAGCAGTACTTC
CASRSGGSSEQYF
>TRBJ2-7|TRBV30|.|.
TGTGCCTGGAGCGGGGGTGGGCACCGCTCCTACGAGCAGTACTTC
CAWSGGGHRSYEQYF
>TRBJ1-1|TRBV5-4|.|.
TGTGCCAGCAGCGACTCAGGGCAAAACACTGAAGCTTTCTTT
CASSDSGQNTEAFF
>TRBJ2-1|TRBV5-1|.|.
TGCGCCAGCAGCTTGGTCGGGGACCACTACAATGAGCAGTTCTTC
CASSLVGDHYNEQFF
>TRBJ2-7|TRBV11-2|.|many
TGTGCCAGCAGCTTAGGCATGGCCTCCTACGAGCAGTACTTC
CASSLGMASYEQYF
>TRBJ1-3|TRBV4-2|.|few
TGTGCCAGCAACCACGCTACTGGAAACACCATATATTTT
CASNHATGNTIYF
>TRBJ2-3|TRBV9|TRBD2|few
TGTGCCAGCAGCACCGGACTAGCGGGGGGGCCCACAGATACGCAGTATTTT
CASSTGLAGGPTDTQYF
>TRBJ1-2|TRBV4-2|.|few
TGTGCCAGCAGCCCTCCGACAGACTATGGCTACACCTTC
CASSPPTDYGYTF
>TRBJ1-1|TRBV6-6|.|.
TGTGCCAGCAGTCTTAAACAGAACACTGAAGCTTTCTTT
CASSLKQNTEAFF